The 29 T cell receptor beta chains listed next were all sequenced from one sample in a study of spatial heterogeneity in lung cancer. Sample time point: blood at routine non-recurrence follow-up after resection. TCRdb re-called the 5' RACE reads through MiXCR, storing one row per CDR3 protein. This sample carries about 33,000 distinct CDR3 sequences, about 10% of them seen once, and the ten largest clones take roughly 30%. Material: PBMCs, obtained at follow-up. Receptors were obtained from a female donor with early-stage non-small cell lung cancer.

This clonotype was recorded at least ten times. The chain joins TRBV20-1 to TRBJ2-4, with 10 positions matching TRBD1. This CDR3 has 15 amino acids. Per germline, CDR1 DFQATT and CDR2 SNEGSKA (reference sequence). The J segment lost 3 bases and the V segment lost 6 bases, leaving 8 bases of the junction unmatched. The CDR3 spells CSAPTGGLGKNIQYF. In DNA form, the CDR3 reads TGCAGTGCACCGACAGGGGGCCTAGGCAAAAACATTCAGTACTTC.

The chain has TRBV27 and TRBJ1-5; D gene ambiguous. The CDR3 covers 14 residues. V was pared by 6 bases and J by 0 bases, with 9 bases between. The germline V gene encodes CDR1 MNHEY and CDR2 SMNVEV (reference sequence). The CDR3 reads CASSTSASNQPQHF. The CDR3 nucleotides are TGTGCCAGCAGCACGTCGGCTAGCAATCAGCCCCAGCATTTT.

The chain joins TRBV20-1 to TRBJ2-1; 13 bases are shared with TRBD2. This CDR3 is 14 amino acids long. Germline V gene lookup returns CDR1 DFQATT and CDR2 SNEGSKA (reference sequence). J lost 4 bases, V lost 6 bases, and 3 bases had no gene match. This CDR3 is CSATSGGAYNEQFF. The CDR3 coding sequence is TGCAGTGCCACTAGCGGGGGGGCTTACAATGAGCAGTTCTTC.

V usage is TRBV4-3 and J usage is TRBJ2-7, with TRBD1 identical over 7 bases. With 0 bases clipped from V and 3 bases from J, the junction kept 8 bases outside the gene matches. The CDR3 has 16 residues. Germline V gene sequence: CDR1 LGHNA, CDR2 YSLEER. CDR3 in DNA: TGCGCCAGCAGCCAAGAGGTCCCAGGGGGTATCTACGAGCAGTACTTC. Amino acids: CASSQEVPGGIYEQYF.

Ten or more counts support this clonotype. The DNA for the CDR3 is TGTGCCAGCTCCGTCCGGGGGCTTTACGAGCAGTACTTC. As protein: CASSVRGLYEQYF. The rearrangement joins TRBV6-5 to TRBJ2-7; D may match TRBD1 or TRBD2 (6 bases each). Looked up from germline, CDR1 is MNHEY and CDR2 is SVGAGI. The V end was cut by 8 bases, the J end by 4 bases, with 15 bases between. The CDR3 loop spans 13 amino acids.

The sample holds many counts of this clonotype. V gene TRBV5-1 combines with J gene TRBJ2-7, with D hard to call. V was trimmed by 0 bases and J by 3 bases, leaving 13 bases between them. The germline V gene has CDR1 SGHRS and CDR2 YFSETQ. The CDR3 is 15 residues long. CDR3 sequence: CASSLVVKAGYEQYF. CDR3 sequence (DNA): TGCGCCAGCAGCTTGGTGGTCAAAGCCGGCTACGAGCAGTACTTC.

The table lists this clonotype with many counts. The chain recombines TRBV7-6 with TRBJ2-7; TRBD2 matches 10 bases. Unmatched junction bases numbered 3, after V lost 1 base and J lost 3 bases. The CDR3 is made up of 15 amino acids. Germline values: CDR1 SGHVS, CDR2 FNYEAQ. For the CDR3, the DNA is TGTGCCAGCAGCTTAGTGCCTAGCGGGAGCTACGAGCAGTACTTC. Translating gives CASSLVPSGSYEQYF.

This clonotype has at least ten counts. The chain combines TRBV28 with TRBJ2-4, with D unclear. Deletions cut 7 bases from V and 0 bases from J, with 16 bases between. Germline lookup yields CDR1 MDHEN and CDR2 SYDVKM. This CDR3 contains 16 residues. The CDR3 loop is CASTPLGFLAKNIQYF. The CDR3, as DNA: TGTGCCAGCACCCCCTTGGGGTTTCTAGCCAAAAACATTCAGTACTTC. Looking up the rest from reference TRBV28 and TRBJ2-4 gives the full variable domain: DVKVTQSSRYLVKRTGEKVFLECVQDMDHENMFWYRQDPGLGLRLIYFSYDVKMKEKGDIPEGYSVSREKKERFSLILESASTNQTSMYLCASTPLGFLAKNIQYFGAGTRLSVL.

This clonotype was seen a few times. The chain links TRBV19 to TRBJ1-1, with TRBD1 as a possible D gene (5 bases). The V end lost 7 bases, the J end lost 4 bases, and 13 bases lay between the germline ends. The germline gives CDR1 LNHDA, CDR2 SQIVND (reference sequence). This CDR3 is built from 13 residues. The DNA of the CDR3 is TGTGCCAGTAAGTCATCAGGGTTCACTGAAGCTTTCTTT. Amino acids: CASKSSGFTEAFF.

This clonotype was detected a few times. The V gene is TRBV12-3 or TRBV12-4, the J gene TRBJ1-5; tentative D call: TRBD1 (6 bases). This CDR3 has 18 amino acids. Trimming took off 1 base at V and 0 bases at J, with 16 bases between the two ends. CDR3 bases: TGTGCCAGCAGTTTAGTCTCCAGGGGAGTTTATAGCAATCAGCCCCAGCATTTT. Amino acid sequence: CASSLVSRGVYSNQPQHF.

This clonotype was seen more than once but under ten times. This chain connects TRBV4-3 to TRBJ1-1, with 11 nucleotides matching TRBD1. This CDR3 contains 16 residues. Germline values: CDR1 LGHNA, CDR2 YSLEER. The junction had 1 base not matched to a gene; V was cut back by 1 base and J by 0 bases. CDR3 sequence reads: CASSQAGQGVNTEAFF. CDR3 bases: TGCGCCAGCAGCCAAGCGGGACAGGGGGTGAACACTGAAGCTTTCTTT.

This chain joins TRBV28 and TRBJ2-1; no definite D call. The length of the CDR3 is 14 residues. CDR1 and CDR2 from the germline V gene are MDHEN and SYDVKM. Trimming shortened V by 6 bases and J by 3 bases, and 12 bases separated the two germline ends. The CDR3 coding sequence is TGTGCCAGCAGCAAAGAGGTCTACTACAATGAGCAGTTCTTC. Its translation: CASSKEVYYNEQFF. The full variable domain, in which reference TRBV28 and TRBJ2-1 provide the parts outside the CDR3, is DVKVTQSSRYLVKRTGEKVFLECVQDMDHENMFWYRQDPGLGLRLIYFSYDVKMKEKGDIPEGYSVSREKKERFSLILESASTNQTSMYLCASSKEVYYNEQFFGPGTRLTVL.

This clonotype was seen a handful of times. The V gene is TRBV7-8, the J gene TRBJ2-1, with TRBD2 matching over 8 bases. The germline gives CDR1 SGHVS, CDR2 FQNEAQ. The CDR3 runs 15 residues. Trimming at V came to 1 base and at J to 4 bases, leaving 3 bases not matched to a gene. This chain's CDR3 is CASSLVPGGYNEQFF. The DNA of the CDR3 is TGTGCCAGCAGCTTAGTCCCGGGGGGGTACAATGAGCAGTTCTTC.

This clonotype was seen a few times. The CDR3 here is CSVETGYTGELFF. The CDR3 nucleotides are TGCAGCGTTGAAACGGGGTACACCGGGGAGCTGTTTTTT. The V gene is TRBV29-1, the J gene TRBJ2-2, with D perhaps TRBD2 (5 bases). Trimming removed 2 bases from V and 3 bases from J, with 7 bases in between. The CDR3 covers 13 residues. Germline V gene lookup returns CDR1 SQVTM and CDR2 ANQGSEA.

This clonotype was observed at least ten times. The rearrangement joins TRBV29-1 to TRBJ2-7; D unresolved. Germline lookup yields CDR1 SQVTM and CDR2 ANQGSEA. CDR3 length: 11 residues. V was trimmed by 1 base and J by 11 bases, leaving 12 bases between them. The CDR3 sequence: CSVEVQGQEYF. The CDR3 DNA reads as TGCAGCGTTGAAGTACAAGGGCAAGAGTACTTC.

The chain carries TRBV20-1 and TRBJ2-3; the D is unclear. This CDR3 spans 11 amino acids. Trimming removed 5 bases from V and 4 bases from J, with 7 bases in between. Germline V CDR1 and CDR2: DFQATT, SNEGSKA (reference sequence). The CDR3 DNA reads as TGCAGTGCTCAATCGGCAGATACGCAGTATTTT. Translation: CSAQSADTQYF.

V usage is TRBV28 and J usage is TRBJ2-1; TRBD2 aligns across 10 bases. Per the germline V gene, CDR1 is MDHEN and CDR2 is SYDVKM. After removal of 6 bases from V and 7 bases from J, the junction contained 9 bases not matched to a gene. The CDR3 spans 15 residues. This chain's CDR3 is CASSISGGARNEQFF. The CDR3 coding sequence is TGTGCCAGCAGCATCAGCGGGGGGGCGCGGAATGAGCAGTTCTTC.

This clonotype was counted ten times or more. The genes are TRBV7-2 and TRBJ2-2, with 13 bases fitting TRBD2. Germline values: CDR1 SGHTA, CDR2 FQGNSA. The CDR3 runs to 16 residues. The J segment lost 4 bases and the V segment lost 5 bases, leaving 4 bases of the junction unmatched. CDR3 sequence: CASSPRTSGGTGELFF. CDR3 nucleotides: TGTGCCAGCAGCCCCCGGACTAGCGGGGGCACCGGGGAGCTGTTTTTT.

Only a few counts were recorded for this clonotype. The chain combines TRBV7-2 with TRBJ1-2; D is perhaps TRBD1 (5 bases). The CDR3 totals 11 residues. V was cut by 7 bases and J by 10 bases, with 13 bases left in between. Germline lookup yields CDR1 SGHTA and CDR2 FQGNSA. The CDR3 nucleotides are TGTGCCAGCACCGACAGCCTTTACTACACCTTC. Protein: CASTDSLYYTF. Full variable domain (remainder filled in from reference TRBV7-2 and TRBJ1-2): GAGVSQSPSNKVTEKGKDVELRCDPISGHTALYWYRQSLGQGLEFLIYFQGNSAPDKSGLPSDRFSAERTGGSVSTLTIQRTQQEDSAVYLCASTDSLYYTFGSGTRLTVV.

The chain has TRBV20-1 and TRBJ2-3, with D possibly called TRBD1 or TRBD2 (5 bases each). The CDR3 length is 15 residues. Germline V gene data show CDR1 as DFQATT and CDR2 as SNEGSKA (reference sequence). V was cut by 5 bases and J by 3 bases, with 18 bases left in between. The CDR3 DNA reads as TGCAGTGCTTCCCGGACACGGGGTTGGACAGATACGCAGTATTTT. Its translation is CSASRTRGWTDTQYF.

This clonotype has ten or more counts. CDR3: CASSLQGALSSGANVLTF. In DNA, the CDR3 is TGTGCCAGCAGCTTACAGGGGGCTCTTAGCTCTGGGGCCAACGTCCTGACTTTC. V is TRBV7-8 and J is TRBJ2-6, with 8 bases matching TRBD1. Germline trimming cut 2 bases from V and 0 bases from J; bases unmatched to any gene: 6. The CDR3 covers 18 residues. The germline gives CDR1 SGHVS, CDR2 FQNEAQ.

CDR3 region: CASIRTGGYGYTF. For the CDR3, the DNA is TGTGCCAGCATTCGGACAGGAGGGTATGGCTACACCTTC. The V gene is TRBV6-5, the J gene TRBJ1-2, with 7 positions matching TRBD1. The CDR3 has 13 amino acids. Looked up from germline, CDR1 is MNHEY and CDR2 is SVGAGI. The V segment lost 7 bases and the J segment 5 bases; nucleotides outside the gene matches: 7.

This clonotype was seen at least ten times. The genes are TRBV11-2 and TRBJ1-1, with D unclear. This CDR3 region has 13 residues. Germline V gene sequence: CDR1 SGHAT, CDR2 FQNNGV. V lost 5 bases to trimming and J lost 0 bases, with 7 bases between them. CDR3: CASSIFLNTEAFF. In DNA, the CDR3 is TGTGCCAGCAGCATTTTTTTGAACACTGAAGCTTTCTTT.

In its sample, this clonotype was seen many times. The rearrangement uses TRBV7-9 and TRBJ1-5; tentative D call: TRBD1 (5 bases). This CDR3 is 13 amino acids long. V was cut by 5 bases and J by 4 bases, with 9 bases left in between. CDR1 SEHNR and CDR2 FQNEAQ come from the germline V gene (reference sequence). The CDR3 DNA reads TGTGCCAGCAGCCCCGGGGGGAATCAGCCCCAGCATTTT. This translates into CASSPGGNQPQHF.

This clonotype came up many times. This chain joins TRBV7-9 and TRBJ1-1; D gene unclear. In germline, CDR1 is SEHNR, CDR2 FQNEAQ (reference sequence). V dropped 7 bases and J dropped 4 bases, with 22 bases sitting between them. This CDR3 is 16 amino acids long. The CDR3 reads CASNSPGAPLGTEAFF. The CDR3 coding sequence is TGTGCCAGCAATTCACCAGGCGCACCTTTGGGCACTGAAGCTTTCTTT.

The sample holds a few counts of this clonotype. The chain carries TRBV27 and TRBJ1-4, with D uncertain. There are 13 residues in the CDR3. Germline assignment: CDR1 MNHEY and CDR2 SMNVEV (reference sequence). The V and J ends lost 3 bases and 13 bases respectively, with 15 bases between them. This chain's CDR3 is CASSFKATGGLFF. In DNA form, the CDR3 reads TGTGCCAGCAGTTTTAAGGCAACCGGCGGACTGTTTTTT.

The V gene is TRBV6-2 or TRBV6-3, the J gene TRBJ2-3; D not certain. Trimming took 6 bases from V and 6 from J, leaving 10 bases between them. The CDR3 totals 12 residues. Germline V CDR1 and CDR2: MNHEY, SVGEGT. The CDR3 here is CASSNPADTQYF. CDR3 DNA sequence: TGTGCCAGCAGCAACCCGGCGGATACGCAGTATTTT.

This clonotype was observed at least ten times. The rearrangement uses TRBV11-3 and TRBJ2-5; D may match TRBD1 or TRBD2 (6 bases each). The CDR3 runs 13 residues. Trimming removed 5 bases at V and 5 bases at J, with 12 bases between. The germline V gene encodes CDR1 SGHNT and CDR2 YENEEA. This CDR3 reads CASSGGGSETQYF. The CDR3 region has the DNA TGTGCCAGCAGCGGAGGGGGTTCGGAGACCCAGTACTTC. The full variable domain, in which reference TRBV11-3 and TRBJ2-5 provide the parts outside the CDR3, is EAGVVQSPRYKIIEKKQPVAFWCNPISGHNTLYWYLQNLGQGPELLIRYENEEAVDDSQLPKDRFSAERLKGVDSTLKIQPAELGDSAVYLCASSGGGSETQYFGPGTRLLVL.

This clonotype was seen a handful of times. The chain links TRBV6-1 to TRBJ1-2; 7 bases are a match to TRBD1. Germline CDR1 is MNHNS and CDR2 is SASEGT. V lost 5 bases to trimming and J lost 7 bases; unmatched junction nucleotides: 13. The CDR3 length is 15 residues. The chain's CDR3 is CASSLQGGTPFGYTF. In nucleotides, the CDR3 is TGTGCCAGCAGTCTCCAGGGGGGGACACCCTTTGGCTACACCTTC.